The 2 T cell receptor beta chains listed next were all sequenced from one sample in a study of B cell selection in AIRE deficiency. Measured with immunoSEQ multiplex PCR; TCRdb has only the in-frame clones, and not every one. The table records around 23,000 clones, just under 97% of them present only once. CD4+CD127+ cells were sorted as the conventional CD4 T cells. Sequencing was performed on CD4+CD127+ conventional T cells sorted from PBMCs. The receptors derive from a human donor in good health.

V usage is TRBV29-1 and J usage is TRBJ1-4; no clear D gene. V was shortened by 7 bases and J by 7 bases, with 16 bases between the two germline ends. Germline V gene lookup returns CDR1 SQVTM and CDR2 ANQGSEA. The CDR3 length is 13 residues. The CDR3 reads CSAQRGGVEKLFF. CDR3 in DNA: TGCAGCGCCCAAAGAGGAGGAGTTGAAAAACTGTTTTTT.

This clone appeared a few times. One end of the junction is discordant with germline, which a read error may explain. The rearrangement links TRBV5-1 to TRBJ2-1; D might be TRBD1 or TRBD2, each matching 5 bases. Germline V gene data show CDR1 as SGHRS and CDR2 as YFSETQ. CDR3 size: 11 residues. This chain's CDR3 is CASSLDSGRIF. As DNA, the CDR3 is TGCGCCAGCAGCTTGGACTCGGGGCGAATCTTC.